The 7 T cell receptor beta chains presented below share a single source sample, sequenced in a study of blood T cell repertoires in COVID-19. TCRdb keeps only in-frame clones here, not all; method: immunoSEQ multiplex PCR. Counted here are roughly 340,000 clones, 89% occurring once; the ten biggest clones make up 3%. The sample consisted of peripheral blood. Receptor source: a woman aged 25 to 39 with COVID-19, enrolled during active disease.

This clone came up once. The chain uses TRBV9 and TRBJ1-2; D is unclear. Trimming shortened V by 3 bases and J by 2 bases, and 14 bases separated the two germline ends. The CDR3 extends over 15 amino acids. Germline assignment: CDR1 SGDLS and CDR2 YYNGEE. The CDR3 sequence: CASSAGRSLNYGYTF. CDR3 sequence (DNA): TGTGCCAGCAGCGCGGGAAGGTCGTTGAACTATGGCTACACCTTC.

This chain connects TRBV28 to TRBJ2-2; D is perhaps TRBD2 (6 bases). The CDR3 totals 17 residues. V lost 2 bases, J lost 3 bases, and 16 bases lay in between. Germline lookup yields CDR1 MDHEN and CDR2 SYDVKM. The CDR3 spells CASSLGSSGRYTGELFF. The CDR3 coding sequence is TGTGCCAGCAGTTTAGGATCCAGCGGGCGATACACCGGGGAGCTGTTTTTT.

The V call is TRBV18, the J call TRBJ1-2; no clear D gene. Between the trimmed V and J ends, which lost 6 bases and 5 bases, there was a span of 13 bases. The CDR3 extends over 13 amino acids. Germline CDR1 and CDR2: KGHSH and LQKENI. The CDR3 loop reads CASSPRRGYGYTF. The CDR3 region has the DNA TGTGCCAGCTCGCCTCGGCGGGGATATGGCTACACCTTC.

The rearrangement joins TRBV19 to TRBJ1-6, with 8 bases fitting TRBD1. Germline CDR1 is LNHDA and CDR2 is SQIVND (reference sequence). The CDR3 covers 13 residues. V trimming: 10 bases; J trimming: 7 bases; junction bases outside the gene matches: 6. The CDR3: CATSRQGNSPLHF. The CDR3 region has the DNA TGTGCCACCAGCCGACAGGGGAATTCACCCCTCCACTTT.

This clone was recorded once. CDR3 nucleotides: TGTGCCAGCAGCTTAGCGGGAGGACAGGGGAACACCGGGGAGCTGTTTTTT. Its translation: CASSLAGGQGNTGELFF. The V gene is TRBV7-6, the J gene TRBJ2-2; 8 bases fit TRBD1. After removal of 0 bases from V and 1 base from J, the junction contained 4 bases not matched to a gene. Germline loops: CDR1 SGHVS, CDR2 FNYEAQ. This CDR3 contains 17 residues.

The CDR3 coding sequence is TGCGCCAGCAACGAAGCGGGGCGACCCACAGATACGCAGTATTTT. This codes for CASNEAGRPTDTQYF. The chain has TRBV5-1 and TRBJ2-3; 7 nucleotides line up with TRBD2. This CDR3 has 15 amino acids. Germline values: CDR1 SGHRS, CDR2 YFSETQ. V was pared by 6 bases and J by 2 bases, with 9 bases of the junction left unmatched.

The DNA for the CDR3 is TGTGCCAGCAGTGGGGGCTACTATGGCTACACCTTC. As protein: CASSGGYYGYTF. V and J are TRBV28 and TRBJ1-2, with D perhaps TRBD1 (6 bases). This CDR3 region has 12 residues. Germline V gives CDR1 MDHEN, CDR2 SYDVKM. The germline V and J ends were trimmed by 5 bases and 3 bases, with 7 bases remaining between them.